The 13 T cell receptor beta chains presented below share a single source sample, sequenced in a study of blood T cells in healthy people across ages. The use of a sample-barcoded 5' primer and a J-beta primer mix characterized a second PCR of about 6 to 12 cycles. TCRdb fed the 5' RACE reads into MiXCR, producing one record per CDR3 protein. Among 850,000 to 1,000,000 distinct CDR3 sequences listed, roughly 43% were seen once. Sequencing input: blood. All receptors come from a man aged 30 to 39 in good health.

The chain recombines TRBV27 with TRBJ1-1, with 9 bases lining up with TRBD1. V was clipped by 5 bases and J by 1 base; unmatched bases: 11. The germline V gene encodes CDR1 MNHEY and CDR2 SMNVEV (reference sequence). The CDR3 is made up of 17 amino acids. CDR3 DNA sequence: TGTGCCAGCAGTCCCCTCGGACAGGGGAATAGGAACACTGAAGCTTTCTTT. Protein sequence: CASSPLGQGNRNTEAFF.

The rearrangement links TRBV7-3 to TRBJ1-2, with a tentative D call TRBD1 (5 bases). V gave up 1 base and J gave up 0 bases, with 9 bases separating them. The CDR3 loop spans 15 amino acids. In germline, CDR1 is SGHTA, CDR2 FQGTGA. CDR3: CASSLSGAANYGYTF. For the CDR3, the DNA is TGTGCCAGCAGCTTAAGTGGGGCAGCTAACTATGGCTACACCTTC.

V gene TRBV6-2 or TRBV6-3 combines with J gene TRBJ2-3; D tentatively fits TRBD1 or TRBD2 (5 bases each). Looked up from germline, CDR1 is MNHEY and CDR2 is SVGEGT. Between the trimmed V and J ends, which lost 5 bases and 6 bases, there was a span of 21 bases. This CDR3 contains 16 residues. CDR3 loop: CASSPRDLRPTDTQYF. CDR3 nucleotides: TGTGCCAGCAGTCCCCGGGACCTCAGACCAACGGATACGCAGTATTTT.

This clonotype was counted only a few times. The chain couples TRBV10-3 to TRBJ2-7; D remains unclear. Looked up from germline, CDR1 is ENHRY and CDR2 is SYGVKD. The CDR3 contains 14 residues. Trimming pared 2 bases from V and 3 bases from J, leaving 11 bases between. CDR3 nucleotide sequence: TGTGCCATCAGTGAGGGCTCCCCCCTCTACGAGCAGTACTTC. Its translation is CAISEGSPLYEQYF.

V and J are TRBV6-1 and TRBJ2-7; D gene unclear. V shed 3 bases and J shed 2 bases, with 8 bases lying between them. The CDR3 covers 13 residues. The V gene's germline CDR1 is MNHNS and CDR2 SASEGT. The CDR3 coding sequence is TGTGCCAGCAGTGAGGGTCTGCCCTACGAGCAGTACTTC. It specifies CASSEGLPYEQYF.

CDR3 sequence (DNA): TGTGCCAGCAGTGACTGGAAGACTGGAAACACCATATATTTT. It is translated as CASSDWKTGNTIYF. V and J are TRBV2 and TRBJ1-3; D is unclear. Germline loops: CDR1 SNHLY, CDR2 FYNNEI. CDR3 size: 14 residues. Trimming removed 3 bases at V and 2 bases at J, with 8 bases between.

The rearrangement uses TRBV27 and TRBJ2-3; no definite D call. This CDR3 is 14 amino acids long. Germline V gene sequence: CDR1 MNHEY, CDR2 SMNVEV (reference sequence). The germline V and J ends were trimmed by 5 bases and 4 bases, with 13 bases remaining between them. In nucleotides, the CDR3 is TGTGCCAGCAGTGACATGTGGCCCGCAGATACGCAGTATTTT. Residues: CASSDMWPADTQYF.

The gene calls are TRBV6-6 and TRBJ1-2; D might be TRBD1 (5 bases). From germline, CDR1 is MNHNY and CDR2 SVGAGI (reference sequence). Trimming removed 7 bases from V and 3 bases from J, with 15 bases in between. The CDR3 loop spans 14 amino acids. This chain's CDR3 is CASILPGLDYGYTF. The CDR3 region has the DNA TGTGCCAGCATCCTACCAGGGCTCGACTATGGCTACACCTTC.

The CDR3 DNA reads as TGTGCCAGCAGCGTAAGAGGTGACCCCTATAATTCACCCCTCCACTTT. Its translation: CASSVRGDPYNSPLHF. This chain links TRBV7-9 with TRBJ1-6; no clear D. The length of the CDR3 is 16 residues. Trimming took 5 bases from V and 2 from J, leaving 13 bases between them. The germline V gene has CDR1 SEHNR and CDR2 FQNEAQ (reference sequence).

As for this clonotype: One junction end disagrees with the germline gene, perhaps due to a read error. V gene TRBV7-7 combines with J gene TRBJ2-3, with TRBD1 matching 10 bases. Germline loops: CDR1 SSHAT, CDR2 FNYEAQ (reference sequence). The CDR3 contains 15 residues. The CDR3 region has the DNA TGTGCTAGCAGCACCGGGACAGGGGAATCAAATACGCAGTATTTT. As protein: CASSTGTGESNTQYF.

The chain is built from TRBV5-1 and TRBJ2-3, with D perhaps matching TRBD2 (6 bases). Trimming cost V 7 bases and J 5 bases, with 17 bases left between them. Germline-derived CDR1 and CDR2 are SGHRS and YFSETQ. The CDR3 extends over 14 amino acids. The CDR3 DNA reads TGCGCCAGCTGGGTGGGCGGGGATGGAGATACGCAGTATTTT. It translates to CASWVGGDGDTQYF.

This clonotype was counted a few times. The chain combines TRBV9 with TRBJ1-1; no definite D call. The CDR3 is made up of 14 amino acids. Germline assignment: CDR1 SGDLS and CDR2 YYNGEE. V lost 0 bases to trimming and J lost 2 bases, with 8 bases between them. The chain's CDR3 is CASSVVPENTEAFF. CDR3 nucleotide sequence: TGTGCCAGCAGCGTAGTTCCGGAAAACACTGAAGCTTTCTTT.

The chain is built from TRBV2 and TRBJ2-1; D is perhaps TRBD1 (6 bases). This CDR3 contains 16 residues. The germline CDR1 and CDR2 sequences are SNHLY and FYNNEI. Trimming took 6 bases from V and 7 from J, leaving 22 bases between them. This chain's CDR3 is CASRTRTALSTNEQFF. The CDR3 DNA is TGTGCCAGCAGGACCAGGACAGCGCTAAGCACTAATGAGCAGTTCTTC.